The 32 T cell receptor beta chains below come from one sample, sequenced in a study of metastatic and nonmetastatic thyroid tumors. TCRdb used MiXCR to call clones anew from the PCR reads. Among about 9,900 clones listed, approximately 11% were seen once. No treatment of any kind had been given to any patient before thyroid surgery. Sequencing input: tumor tissue. Receptor source: a female donor with papillary thyroid cancer or a benign thyroid nodule (not recorded which). Some clones in this sample may be carry-over from other donors' samples.

This clone was found many times. The chain recombines TRBV18 with TRBJ1-1; D is perhaps TRBD1 (6 bases). The V end was cut by 4 bases, the J end by 1 base, with 13 bases between. The CDR3 covers 15 residues. Germline V CDR1 and CDR2: KGHSH, LQKENI. CDR3 region: CASSLQQGKNTEAFF. CDR3 nucleotides: TGTGCCAGCTCACTACAACAGGGAAAGAACACTGAAGCTTTCTTT.

In its sample, this clone was seen many times. The chain has TRBV20-1 and TRBJ1-2; D call uncertain. Germline CDR1 DFQATT, CDR2 SNEGSKA (reference sequence). This CDR3 is 13 amino acids long. Trimming took 4 bases from V and 6 from J, leaving 15 bases between them. CDR3 DNA: TGCAGTGCTAACCCGGTGAGGGCAGATGGCTACACCTTC. Encoded protein: CSANPVRADGYTF.

In its sample, this clone is medium-sized (0.01 to 0.1%). The chain couples TRBV27 to TRBJ1-6; the D is unclear. Germline assignment: CDR1 MNHEY and CDR2 SMNVEV (reference sequence). The CDR3 contains 13 residues. Between the trimmed V and J ends, which lost 6 bases and 6 bases, there was a span of 9 bases. The CDR3 DNA sequence: TGTGCCAGCAGCTTAACGTCTAATTCACCCCTCCACTTT. Translated, it gives CASSLTSNSPLHF.

The CDR3 protein is CSATGGRVETQYF. CDR3 in DNA: TGCAGTGCTACCGGGGGGCGGGTGGAGACCCAGTACTTC. The chain recombines TRBV20-1 with TRBJ2-5, with D perhaps TRBD2 (7 bases). Germline values: CDR1 DFQATT, CDR2 SNEGSKA (reference sequence). The CDR3 loop spans 13 amino acids. V lost 4 bases, J lost 5 bases, and 14 bases lay in between.

This chain connects TRBV20-1 to TRBJ1-6, with D unclear. V shed 5 bases and J shed 1 base, with 21 bases lying between them. The germline gives CDR1 DFQATT, CDR2 SNEGSKA (reference sequence). The length of the CDR3 is 18 residues. The CDR3 DNA follows: TGCAGTGCTCACCCCGGGTTTTCTTTTGGGTCCTATAATTCACCCCTCCACTTT. Translated, it gives CSAHPGFSFGSYNSPLHF.

This clone was seen many times. This chain joins TRBV20-1 and TRBJ1-1, with 12 bases fitting TRBD1. Losses at the gene ends were 6 bases for V and 10 bases for J; bases not matched to a gene: 12. Germline V gene data show CDR1 as DFQATT and CDR2 as SNEGSKA (reference sequence). The CDR3 is 14 residues long. This CDR3 reads CSATGQGAQQGAFF. Here the CDR3 DNA reads TGCAGTGCCACGGGACAGGGGGCTCAACAGGGAGCTTTCTTT.

This clone qualifies as medium-sized (0.01 to 0.1%). V gene TRBV10-1 combines with J gene TRBJ2-1; 9 nucleotides line up with TRBD1. V was pared by 2 bases and J by 12 bases, with 11 bases of the junction left unmatched. CDR1 is WNHNN and CDR2 is SYGVQD in the germline V gene (reference sequence). The CDR3 is 15 residues long. The CDR3 sequence is CASSEGTGGGVRQFF. In nucleotides, the CDR3 is TGCGCCAGCAGTGAGGGTACAGGGGGCGGCGTTAGGCAGTTCTTC.

In its sample, this clone is medium-sized. The same CDR3 is also encoded by other DNA sequences in this sample. The genes are TRBV27 and TRBJ1-6, with D uncertain. Germline CDR1 and CDR2: MNHEY and SMNVEV (reference sequence). Trimming removed 2 bases at V and 1 base at J, with 9 bases between. The CDR3 length is 16 residues. The CDR3 nucleotides read TGTGCCAGCAGTTTAGATCCCAGATCCTATAATTCACCCCTCCACTTT. Translating it yields CASSLDPRSYNSPLHF.

The V call is TRBV6-2 or TRBV6-3, the J call TRBJ2-7; D is perhaps TRBD1 or TRBD2 (7 bases each). Per the germline V gene, CDR1 is MNHEY and CDR2 is SVGEGT. The V end lost 2 bases, the J end lost 6 bases, and 14 bases lay between the germline ends. The CDR3 runs to 14 residues. CDR3 in amino acids: CASSYPRGGVEQYF. The CDR3 DNA is TGTGCCAGCAGTTACCCCAGGGGGGGCGTCGAGCAGTACTTC.

By share, this clone counts as medium-sized. The CDR3 nucleotides read TGTGCCAGCAGTGGGTCCAGGGGGCATTATGTGAACACTGAAGCTTTCTTT. Protein product: CASSGSRGHYVNTEAFF. The genes are TRBV28 and TRBJ1-1; 8 positions agree with TRBD1. The CDR3 is 17 residues long. The germline CDR1 and CDR2 sequences are MDHEN and SYDVKM. Trimming at V came to 5 bases and at J to 0 bases, leaving 11 bases not matched to a gene.

Relative to its sample, this clone is medium-sized. V and J are TRBV27 and TRBJ1-6; D gene unclear. CDR1 is MNHEY, CDR2 SMNVEV, per germline (reference sequence). The CDR3 runs to 15 residues. Deletions cut 1 base from V and 8 bases from J, with 12 bases between. This CDR3 is CASSLYGFEDSPLHF. The CDR3 DNA reads TGTGCCAGCAGTTTATACGGATTTGAGGATTCACCCCTCCACTTT.

This clone is termed medium-sized. The chain is built from TRBV6-5 and TRBJ1-5; possibly TRBD1 for D (5 bases). The V gene's germline CDR1 is MNHEY and CDR2 SVGAGI. V was clipped by 2 bases and J by 0 bases, with 17 bases between them. This CDR3 contains 18 residues. The CDR3 protein is CASSYATPRGASNQPQHF. The CDR3 bases are TGTGCCAGCAGTTACGCTACCCCGAGGGGAGCTAGCAATCAGCCCCAGCATTTT.

This clone is medium-sized. Other DNA sequences in the sample encode the same CDR3. The chain has TRBV6-1 and TRBJ1-5; D is undetermined. This CDR3 is 15 amino acids long. Germline CDR1 is MNHNS and CDR2 is SASEGT. The ends were cut back, 2 bases at V and 1 base at J, with 9 bases in the middle. The chain's CDR3 is CASSEHRGSNQPQHF. DNA of the CDR3: TGTGCCAGCAGTGAACACAGAGGCAGCAATCAGCCCCAGCATTTT.

Sample share makes this clone medium-sized. DNA for the CDR3: TGTGCCAGTAGTATGGGGGCTCGGGACTATGGCTACACCTTC. Translation: CASSMGARDYGYTF. The chain joins TRBV19 to TRBJ1-2; a possible D gene is TRBD1 (6 bases). V was clipped by 3 bases and J by 3 bases, with 11 bases between them. This CDR3 spans 14 amino acids. The germline gives CDR1 LNHDA, CDR2 SQIVND (reference sequence).

This clone was observed at least ten times. This chain connects TRBV9 to TRBJ2-3; 7 bases agree with TRBD2. The germline V gene encodes CDR1 SGDLS and CDR2 YYNGEE. Trimming took 0 bases from V and 0 from J; bases not matched to a gene: 10. This CDR3 spans 18 amino acids. For the CDR3, the DNA is TGTGCCAGCAGCGTAGGAATCGGACTAGACGCAAGCACAGATACGCAGTATTTT. Translating it yields CASSVGIGLDASTDTQYF.

This clone was seen ten or more times. The V gene is TRBV20-1, the J gene TRBJ2-3; weak D call: TRBD2 (6 bases). The CDR3 is 14 residues long. The V and J ends lost 4 bases and 5 bases respectively, with 16 bases between them. Per germline, CDR1 DFQATT and CDR2 SNEGSKA (reference sequence). The chain's CDR3 is CSATGLNSGDTQYF. In DNA, the CDR3 is TGCAGTGCTACTGGACTAAACTCTGGAGATACGCAGTATTTT.

Sample share makes this clone medium-sized. CDR3 DNA sequence: TGTGCCAGCCAACCGGGACAAAAAACCGGGGAGCTGTTTTTT. It encodes CASQPGQKTGELFF. The chain joins TRBV28 to TRBJ2-2, with D possibly TRBD1 on 6 matching bases. V was cut by 8 bases and J by 5 bases, with 15 bases left in between. Germline assignment: CDR1 MDHEN and CDR2 SYDVKM. This CDR3 has 14 amino acids. Combining the CDR3 with reference TRBV28 and TRBJ2-2 gives the whole variable domain DVKVTQSSRYLVKRTGEKVFLECVQDMDHENMFWYRQDPGLGLRLIYFSYDVKMKEKGDIPEGYSVSREKKERFSLILESASTNQTSMYLCASQPGQKTGELFFGEGSRLTVL.

In its sample, this clone ranks as medium-sized. The chain is built from TRBV28 and TRBJ2-3; D gene unclear. Germline V gene sequence: CDR1 MDHEN, CDR2 SYDVKM. V lost 3 bases to trimming and J lost 3 bases, with 10 bases between them. The CDR3 covers 14 residues. CDR3: CASSLLVGTDTQYF. The DNA of the CDR3 is TGTGCCAGCAGTTTGCTCGTCGGTACAGATACGCAGTATTTT.

Many counts were recorded for this clone. The V call is TRBV11-2, the J call TRBJ1-4; 7 bases are a match to TRBD1. Germline values: CDR1 SGHAT, CDR2 FQNNGV. The CDR3 is 17 amino acids. V lost 5 bases, J lost 7 bases, and 16 bases stayed unmatched. The CDR3 loop is CASSTRQGWGRGEKLFF. The CDR3 DNA follows: TGTGCCAGCAGCACCCGACAGGGTTGGGGTAGGGGTGAAAAACTGTTTTTT.

In its sample, this clone ranks as medium-sized. The chain is built from TRBV6-1 and TRBJ1-2; TRBD1 matches 10 bases. After removal of 5 bases from V and 7 bases from J, the junction contained 1 base not matched to a gene. In germline, CDR1 is MNHNS, CDR2 SASEGT. This CDR3 has 12 residues. CDR3 region: CASSRTGGGYTF. CDR3 bases: TGTGCCAGCAGTCGGACAGGGGGTGGCTACACCTTC.

The rearrangement links TRBV20-1 to TRBJ1-6; D is ambiguous. The length of the CDR3 is 18 residues. V lost 5 bases to trimming and J lost 2 bases, with 22 bases between them. Germline V gives CDR1 DFQATT, CDR2 SNEGSKA (reference sequence). The CDR3 DNA reads as TGCAGTGCTCACCCCGGGGTGTCTTTTGTGGCCTATAATTCACCCCTCCACTTT. This codes for CSAHPGVSFVAYNSPLHF.

This clone is judged medium-sized (0.01 to 0.1%). The chain combines TRBV27 with TRBJ1-5; D remains ambiguous. V lost 2 bases and J 4 bases, leaving 6 bases between the germline ends. Germline CDR1 is MNHEY and CDR2 is SMNVEV (reference sequence). There are 13 residues in the CDR3. In DNA, the CDR3 is TGTGCCAGCAGTTTAACGGTAAATCAGCCCCAGCATTTT. This sequence encodes CASSLTVNQPQHF.

This clone has at least ten counts. The chain couples TRBV29-1 to TRBJ2-1, with TRBD2 matching over 10 bases. Germline CDR1 SQVTM, CDR2 ANQGSEA. The CDR3 runs to 16 residues. V was clipped by 5 bases and J by 8 bases; unmatched bases: 15. The CDR3 spells CSVSVPSGRGGDEQFF. CDR3 bases: TGCAGCGTTTCTGTCCCTAGCGGGAGAGGAGGGGATGAGCAGTTCTTC.

This clone has a count of ten or more. This chain joins TRBV12-3 or TRBV12-4 and TRBJ2-1; weak D call: TRBD2 (5 bases). V lost 6 bases and J lost 3, with 15 bases in between. The length of the CDR3 is 15 residues. CDR3 protein: CASSRSGRIYNEQFF. The CDR3 DNA sequence: TGTGCCAGCAGCCGTTCGGGGAGAATCTACAATGAGCAGTTCTTC.

Within the sample, this clone is medium-sized. This rearrangement joins TRBV27 to TRBJ2-7, with TRBD2 as a possible D gene (7 bases). The germline V gene encodes CDR1 MNHEY and CDR2 SMNVEV (reference sequence). V was clipped by 6 bases and J by 2 bases, with 11 bases between them. This CDR3 contains 13 residues. The DNA for the CDR3 is TGTGCCAGCAGGCCGCGGGGGCCCTACGAGCAGTACTTC. This sequence encodes CASRPRGPYEQYF.

This clone was counted at least ten times. The genes are TRBV5-5 and TRBJ2-7; D is uncertain. In germline, CDR1 is SGHKS, CDR2 YYEKEE (reference sequence). The CDR3 is 13 amino acids. Trimming stripped 4 bases from V and 6 bases from J, with 14 bases between. The CDR3 is CASSPARYGEQYF. The DNA for the CDR3 is TGTGCCAGCAGCCCCGCGAGGTACGGCGAGCAGTACTTC.

There are many counts of this clone. The genes are TRBV2 and TRBJ2-6; 10 positions agree with TRBD1. V shed 5 bases and J 0 bases; nucleotides not matched to a gene: 4. This CDR3 comprises 17 residues. Germline V lookup: CDR1 SNHLY, CDR2 FYNNEI. CDR3 protein: CASSTGTGVSGANVLTF. CDR3 sequence (DNA): TGTGCCAGCAGTACCGGGACAGGGGTCTCTGGGGCCAACGTCCTGACTTTC.

This clone was seen repeatedly, ten times or more. V is TRBV2 and J is TRBJ2-6; 9 bases fit TRBD1. The germline CDR1 and CDR2 sequences are SNHLY and FYNNEI. Germline trimming cut 4 bases from V and 2 bases from J; bases unmatched to any gene: 3. CDR3 length equals 16 residues. As DNA, the CDR3 is TGTGCCAGCAGTGGACGGACAGGGGCTGGGGCCAACGTCCTGACTTTC. Translation: CASSGRTGAGANVLTF.

This clone is medium-sized (0.01 to 0.1%) by share. CDR3 residues: CATSDGGSRMQYF. The CDR3 region has the DNA TGTGCCACCAGTGATGGGGGATCGAGGATGCAGTACTTC. The chain combines TRBV24-1 with TRBJ2-7; D may be TRBD1 or TRBD2 (5 bases each). The CDR3 length is 13 residues. Trimming shortened V by 3 bases and J by 9 bases, and 14 bases separated the two germline ends. Per germline, CDR1 KGHDR and CDR2 SFDVKD.

This clone was counted at least ten times. This chain links TRBV4-2 with TRBJ2-6; D tentatively reads TRBD1 or TRBD2 (5 bases each). V was cut by 1 base and J by 3 bases, with 10 bases left in between. Looked up from germline, CDR1 is LGHNA and CDR2 is YNFKEQ. The CDR3 sequence is 16 residues long. This CDR3 is CASSQGGVGGANVLTF. CDR3 sequence (DNA): TGTGCCAGCAGCCAAGGAGGGGTTGGTGGGGCCAACGTCCTGACTTTC.

A word on this clone: The sample holds other DNA sequences that translate to the same CDR3. V is TRBV3-1 and J is TRBJ2-2; D ambiguous. The CDR3 loop spans 14 amino acids. V was pared by 4 bases and J by 8 bases, with 14 bases between. Germline CDR1 LGHDT, CDR2 YNNKEL (reference sequence). This CDR3 reads CASSLSGPAGELFF. The CDR3 nucleotides are TGTGCCAGCAGCCTGTCGGGTCCCGCAGGGGAGCTGTTTTTT.

This clone appeared many times. This rearrangement joins TRBV19 to TRBJ1-5, with TRBD1 matching 8 bases. Germline V lookup: CDR1 LNHDA, CDR2 SQIVND (reference sequence). V was clipped by 3 bases and J by 3 bases; unmatched bases: 10. There are 17 residues in the CDR3. CDR3: CASSIDRGRSSNQPQHF. In nucleotides, the CDR3 is TGTGCCAGTAGTATCGACAGGGGTAGGTCGTCCAATCAGCCCCAGCATTTT.